These T cell receptor beta chains were read from a single sample in a study of blood T cell repertoires in COVID-19. Libraries were prepared by immunoSEQ multiplex PCR; TCRdb keeps only in-frame clonotypes and omits some of them. The sample has some 300,000 clones; around 91% are singletons. The sample was peripheral blood. The receptors originated from a woman aged 40 to 50 with COVID-19, enrolled during active disease. Both conserved end residues are part of each CDR3. The D gene is left open where the match is weak. Clone sizes are given selectively: once, few, many, or a class where the clone is expanded.

V gene	D gene	J gene	clone size	CDR3 length	CDR3 protein	CDR3 DNA
TRBV28	NA	TRBJ2-7	once	12	CASSSLYYEQYF	TGTGCCAGCAGTTCCCTATACTACGAGCAGTACTTC
TRBV7-2	NA	TRBJ2-1	NA	14	CASSLVGAYNEQFF	TGTGCCAGCAGCTTAGTCGGGGCCTACAATGAGCAGTTCTTC
TRBV5-6	NA	TRBJ1-5	once	13	CASSLGPNQPQHF	TGTGCCAGCAGCTTGGGGCCGAATCAGCCCCAGCATTTT
TRBV6-4	TRBD1	TRBJ2-6	many	16	CASSDSGGAGANVLTF	TGTGCCAGCAGTGACTCAGGGGGCGCTGGGGCCAACGTCCTGACTTTC
TRBV7-2	TRBD1	TRBJ1-6	once	14	CASSFGQGDLPLHF	TGTGCCAGCAGCTTTGGACAGGGGGACCTTCCCCTCCACTTT
TRBV27	NA	TRBJ1-2	NA	15	CASSPWGDTNYGYTF	TGTGCCAGCAGTCCATGGGGGGATACTAACTATGGCTACACCTTC
TRBV5-1	TRBD1	TRBJ2-7	NA	15	CASSRTGGLTYEQYF	TGCGCCAGCAGCCGGACAGGGGGCTTGACCTACGAGCAGTACTTC
TRBV10-3	TRBD2	TRBJ2-5	NA	15	CAISGTSGKQETQYF	TGTGCCATCAGCGGGACTAGCGGGAAACAAGAGACCCAGTACTTC
TRBV6-5	NA	TRBJ1-5	few	15	CASSSRTFPNQPQHF	TGTGCCAGCAGTTCGCGGACATTCCCGAATCAGCCCCAGCATTTT
TRBV19	TRBD2	TRBJ2-7	NA	16	CASSIDASGRAYEQYF	TGTGCCAGTAGTATAGACGCTAGCGGGAGGGCCTACGAGCAGTACTTC
TRBV6-4	TRBD1	TRBJ1-6	NA	13	CASSLQGESPLHF	TGTGCCAGCAGTCTACAGGGGGAATCACCCCTCCACTTT
TRBV7-2	TRBD1	TRBJ2-7	few	15	CASSLQGQPAYEQYF	TGTGCCAGCAGCTTACAGGGACAGCCGGCCTACGAGCAGTACTTC
TRBV2	NA	TRBJ1-1	NA	15	CASSGSRAGDSEAFF	TGTGCCAGCAGCGGAAGTCGGGCGGGCGACTCTGAAGCTTTCTTT
TRBV6-2/TRBV6-3	NA	TRBJ1-1	NA	15	CASSSVRGRDTEAFF	TGTGCCAGCAGTTCCGTCAGGGGTCGGGACACTGAAGCTTTCTTT
TRBV18	TRBD1	TRBJ1-6	NA	15	CASSPGPQGISPLHF	TGTGCCAGCTCACCCGGGCCACAGGGGATATCACCCCTCCACTTT
TRBV15	NA	TRBJ1-4	NA	16	CATSRAPDIQREKLFF	TGTGCCACCAGCAGAGCCCCGGACATTCAGAGGGAAAAACTGTTTTTT
TRBV19	NA	TRBJ2-2	many	16	CASSILRQGGTGELFF	TGTGCCAGTAGTATCCTGCGGCAGGGAGGCACCGGGGAGCTGTTTTTT
TRBV18	NA	TRBJ1-5	NA	15	CASSPKGGGNQPQHF	TGTGCCAGCTCACCGAAAGGGGGTGGCAATCAGCCCCAGCATTTT
TRBV11-2	NA	TRBJ2-1	once	15	CASRTGDPLYNEQFF	TGTGCCAGCAGAACAGGTGATCCCCTTTACAATGAGCAGTTCTTC
TRBV19	TRBD1	TRBJ1-1	NA	14	CASSIMDRGGEAFF	TGTGCCAGTAGTATAATGGACAGGGGTGGTGAAGCTTTCTTT
TRBV9	NA	TRBJ1-6	NA	16	CASSVVPGSANSPLHF	TGTGCCAGCAGCGTAGTCCCAGGGTCTGCCAATTCACCCCTCCACTTT
TRBV24-1	NA	TRBJ1-3	NA	15	CATSPSGVSGNTIYF	TGTGCCACCAGCCCTTCAGGGGTGAGTGGAAACACCATATATTTT
TRBV28	NA	TRBJ1-2	NA	13	CASSLPGAYGYTF	TGTGCCAGCAGTTTACCAGGTGCCTATGGCTACACCTTC
TRBV28	TRBD2	TRBJ2-1	NA	14	CASSGLGHGGEQFF	TGTGCCAGCAGCGGACTAGGCCACGGAGGTGAGCAGTTCTTC
TRBV9	TRBD1	TRBJ2-7	few	15	CASSVGVTGAYEQYF	TGTGCCAGCAGCGTAGGTGTGACAGGGGCCTACGAGCAGTACTTC
TRBV5-8	NA	TRBJ2-3	NA	13	CASSFILSDTQYF	TGTGCCAGCAGCTTTATTTTGTCAGATACGCAGTATTTT
TRBV28	NA	TRBJ1-5	NA	16	CASSLPGTASNQPQHF	TGTGCCAGCAGTTTACCGGGGACTGCTAGCAATCAGCCCCAGCATTTT
TRBV24-1	TRBD1	TRBJ1-2	NA	15	CATSDASGTGYGYTF	TGTGCCACCAGTGATGCCTCCGGGACAGGATATGGCTACACCTTC
TRBV9	TRBD1	TRBJ1-1	few	18	CASSVAGRGLGSNTEAFF	TGTGCCAGCAGCGTAGCCGGCAGGGGGCTTGGGAGTAACACTGAAGCTTTCTTT
TRBV2	TRBD2	TRBJ2-5	NA	14	CASTPRTSGGRKYF	TGTGCCAGCACCCCCCGCACTAGCGGGGGTCGTAAGTACTTC
TRBV6-2/TRBV6-3	TRBD1	TRBJ1-5	NA	13	CASSLQGNQPQHF	TGTGCCAGCAGTCTACAGGGGAACCAGCCCCAGCATTTT
TRBV5-6	NA	TRBJ1-6	NA	16	CASSLAWDTWNSPLHF	TGTGCCAGCAGCTTGGCCTGGGACACCTGGAATTCACCCCTCCACTTT
TRBV28	NA	TRBJ1-1	NA	17	CASSLLSGISSRTEAFF	TGTGCCAGCAGTTTACTATCGGGGATTTCATCGAGGACTGAAGCTTTCTTT
TRBV6-2/TRBV6-3	NA	TRBJ2-7	NA	13	CASSYRLLYEQYF	TGTGCCAGCAGTTATCGACTATTGTACGAGCAGTACTTC
TRBV6-2/TRBV6-3	TRBD2	TRBJ2-3	NA	21	CASSYGGIGASGGPLTDTQYF	TGTGCCAGCAGTTATGGGGGGATTGGAGCTAGCGGGGGCCCCCTCACAGATACGCAGTATTTT
TRBV5-4	NA	TRBJ1-6	NA	16	CASSLAGGGYNSPLHF	TGTGCCAGCAGCTTGGCTGGGGGCGGATATAATTCACCCCTCCACTTT
TRBV11-2	NA	TRBJ1-1	NA	16	CASSLDRGLMNTEAFF	TGTGCCAGCAGCTTAGATCGGGGACTAATGAACACTGAAGCTTTCTTT
TRBV6-2/TRBV6-3	TRBD1	TRBJ2-7	NA	13	CASSLTGEHEQYF	TGTGCCAGCAGTTTAACAGGGGAGCACGAGCAGTACTTC
TRBV18	TRBD1	TRBJ2-7	once	16	CASSFQMIQGAGEQYF	TGTGCCAGCTCATTCCAAATGATACAGGGGGCTGGCGAGCAGTACTTC
TRBV4-3	TRBD2	TRBJ2-1	NA	16	CASSQDPSGNYNEQFF	TGCGCCAGCAGCCAAGATCCTAGCGGGAACTACAATGAGCAGTTCTTC
TRBV18	NA	TRBJ1-2	NA	13	CASSPEQNYGYTF	TGTGCCAGCTCACCAGAACAGAACTATGGCTACACCTTC
TRBV2	TRBD1	TRBJ1-6	NA	13	CASSRDRNSPLHF	TGTGCCAGCAGCCGGGACAGAAATTCACCCCTCCACTTT
TRBV7-2	TRBD1	TRBJ1-5	NA	14	CASSPLTGLRPQHF	TGTGCCAGCAGCCCCCTGACAGGGCTGAGGCCCCAGCATTTT
TRBV4-3	TRBD1	TRBJ1-2	NA	16	CASSQDRGQAFYGYTF	TGCGCCAGCAGCCAAGATCGAGGACAGGCTTTCTATGGCTACACCTTC
TRBV2	NA	TRBJ1-3	NA	14	CASSATVSGNTIYF	TGTGCCAGCAGTGCTACAGTCTCTGGAAACACCATATATTTT
TRBV6-2/TRBV6-3	NA	TRBJ1-5	once	17	CASSYGGAGSGNQPQHF	TGTGCCAGCAGTTACGGGGGGGCAGGTTCCGGAAATCAGCCCCAGCATTTT
TRBV6-5	TRBD2	TRBJ2-5	NA	14	CASRGTSGSETQYF	TGTGCCAGCAGGGGGACTAGCGGGAGCGAGACCCAGTACTTC
TRBV6-5	NA	TRBJ1-4	NA	12	CASEEYNEKLFF	TGTGCCAGCGAGGAGTACAATGAAAAACTGTTTTTT
TRBV27	TRBD1	TRBJ2-1	NA	16	CASPWTGRGLGHEQFF	TGTGCCAGTCCTTGGACAGGGAGAGGTTTGGGGCATGAGCAGTTCTTC
TRBV11-1	NA	TRBJ1-4	NA	12	CASSLTGEKLFF	TGTGCCAGCAGCTTGACGGGAGAAAAACTGTTTTTT
TRBV27	NA	TRBJ2-7	NA	14	CASASRTMSDEQYF	TGTGCCAGCGCCTCCCGGACAATGTCCGACGAGCAGTACTTC
TRBV2	NA	TRBJ2-1	NA	15	CASRKDSGSYNEQFF	TGTGCCAGCAGGAAGGACTCTGGCTCCTACAATGAGCAGTTCTTC
TRBV6-4	TRBD2	TRBJ2-1	few	15	CASSDSTSGANEQFF	TGTGCCAGCAGTGACTCAACTAGCGGGGCCAATGAGCAGTTCTTC
TRBV7-8	NA	TRBJ2-1	NA	15	CASSFSFGQGAIKFF	NA
TRBV5-1	NA	TRBJ2-3	NA	15	CASSTVPKGEDTQYF	TGCGCCAGCAGCACGGTTCCTAAAGGGGAAGATACGCAGTATTTT
TRBV5-1	TRBD2	TRBJ2-7	NA	16	CASSLPSGGSSYEQYF	TGCGCCAGCAGCTTGCCTTCGGGGGGAAGCTCCTACGAGCAGTACTTC
TRBV5-6	TRBD1	TRBJ2-1	NA	17	CASSFGIRDRSLNEQFF	TGTGCCAGCAGCTTCGGTATTAGGGACAGGAGCCTTAATGAGCAGTTCTTC
TRBV11-3	NA	TRBJ2-7	NA	13	CASSLGSSYEQYF	TGTGCCAGCAGCCTCGGGAGCTCCTACGAGCAGTACTTC
TRBV6-4	NA	TRBJ2-3	NA	16	CASSDRRGFGTDTQYF	TGTGCCAGCAGTGATAGGCGGGGCTTCGGCACAGATACGCAGTATTTT